This T cell receptor (beta chain) originates from a study of beta chain features in type 1 diabetes. Regarding the study as a whole: For type 1 diabetes patients, VDJ junctions showed fewer insertions and more deletions. Patients with Type 1 diabetes showed moderately but significantly shorter TCRB CDR3s in all four CD4+ subsets.

Every isolated RNA sample was fully reverse transcribed, so sequencing captured expressed TCRB transcripts. Sequencing was performed with immunoSEQ multiplex PCR; in TCRdb, only in-frame clones are kept and a portion is missing. The sample shows about 45,000 clones, roughly 56% of them seen only once. Populations isolated by sorting all had purity greater than 95%. This clone was seen only a few times. Its target is unknown. V shed 2 bases, J shed 8 bases, and the junction held 6 bases outside the gene matches. CDR1 and CDR2 (germline): MNHNS, SASEGT. The CDR3 is made up of 15 amino acids. This clonotype was obtained from a young woman in good health. The J gene is TRBJ2-1, the V gene TRBV6-1; 10 nucleotides align to TRBD2. Sample: Tregs from blood. The CDR3 protein is CASSEQASGSYEQFF. CDR3 coding DNA: TGTGCCAGCAGTGAACAGGCTAGCGGGAGCTATGAGCAGTTCTTC.